One sample yielded the 17 T cell receptor beta chains listed below, sequenced in a study of blood T cells in healthy people across ages. A J-beta primer mix and a sample-barcoded 5' primer were used in a second PCR of about 6 to 12 cycles. TCRdb re-derived calls from the 5' RACE reads in MiXCR, one entry per CDR3 protein. The sample lists about 1.7 million distinct CDR3 sequences; 28% were seen once. The sequencing sample was made of blood. These receptors were taken from a woman in her twenties or thirties in good health.

This clonotype was observed at least ten times. The chain recombines TRBV20-1 with TRBJ1-2, with D possibly matching TRBD1 (5 bases). V was pared by 3 bases and J by 7 bases, with 18 bases between. The germline V gene encodes CDR1 DFQATT and CDR2 SNEGSKA (reference sequence). This CDR3 spans 14 amino acids. CDR3 coding DNA: TGCAGTGCTAGGGAGGGCAGGCTTGGGGGTGGCTACACCTTC. Its translation is CSAREGRLGGGYTF.

The V call is TRBV14, the J call TRBJ2-7; D may be TRBD1 (5 bases). The ends were cut back, 5 bases at V and 0 bases at J, with 11 bases in the middle. The V gene's germline CDR1 is SGHDN and CDR2 FVKESK. The CDR3 contains 14 residues. The CDR3 sequence: CASSKQVLSYEQYF. The CDR3, as DNA: TGTGCCAGCAGCAAACAGGTTCTCTCCTACGAGCAGTACTTC.

The sample holds many counts of this clonotype. The genes are TRBV21-1 and TRBJ2-1. TRBV21-1 is an annotated pseudogene. The CDR3 is 16 residues long. The DNA of the CDR3 is TGTGCCAGCAGCAAAGGCACGTCTAGCTCCTACAATGAGCAGTTCTTC. It translates to CASSKGTSSSYNEQFF.

The chain uses TRBV11-2 and TRBJ2-7; no reliable D call. CDR3 length: 15 residues. With 3 bases removed from V and 3 bases from J, the gap between germline ends came to 15 bases. The germline V gene encodes CDR1 SGHAT and CDR2 FQNNGV. CDR3 in amino acids: CASSFARATLYEQYF. CDR3 nucleotide sequence: TGTGCCAGCAGCTTTGCCAGAGCCACACTCTACGAGCAGTACTTC.

The CDR3, as DNA: TGTGCCAGCAACACATCACTAGCGGGGTGCTCCTACGAGCAGTACTTC. Protein product: CASNTSLAGCSYEQYF. The chain has TRBV6-8 and TRBJ2-7; 10 bases are shared with TRBD2. Germline V gives CDR1 MNHGY, CDR2 SAAAGT. The CDR3 loop spans 16 amino acids. Trimming removed 7 bases from V and 0 bases from J; junction bases left unmatched: 9.

The chain employs TRBV20-1 and TRBJ1-1; D perhaps matches TRBD1 (5 bases). The V and J ends lost 4 bases and 1 base respectively, with 13 bases between them. The CDR3 spans 14 residues. CDR1 is DFQATT and CDR2 is SNEGSKA in the germline V gene (reference sequence). The CDR3 bases are TGCAGTGCTAAAGAAACTACAGGGAACACTGAAGCTTTCTTT. Protein sequence: CSAKETTGNTEAFF.

In its sample, this clonotype was seen many times. The rearrangement uses TRBV5-1 and TRBJ2-7; D possibly uses TRBD1 or TRBD2 (5 bases each). Trimming stripped 4 bases from V and 2 bases from J, with 16 bases between. Looked up from germline, CDR1 is SGHRS and CDR2 is YFSETQ. The CDR3 sequence is 15 residues long. The CDR3 sequence: CASSLPGAGTYEQYF. DNA for the CDR3: TGCGCCAGCAGCCTCCCCGGGGCAGGTACCTACGAGCAGTACTTC. The full variable domain, in which reference TRBV5-1 and TRBJ2-7 provide the parts outside the CDR3, is KAGVTQTPRYLIKTRGQQVTLSCSPISGHRSVSWYQQTPGQGLQFLFEYFSETQRNKGNFPGRFSGRQFSNSRSEMNVSTLELGDSALYLCASSLPGAGTYEQYFGPGTRLTVT.

In this sample, this clonotype turned up a few times. The rearrangement uses TRBV5-1 and TRBJ2-5, with 14 positions matching TRBD2. The CDR3 runs 18 residues. CDR1 and CDR2 (germline): SGHRS, YFSETQ. The trim removed 4 bases at V and 4 bases at J, leaving 12 bases unmatched. The CDR3 DNA is TGCGCCAGCAGCATTGGGACTAGCGGGGGACCGATATCAGAGACCCAGTACTTC. This translates into CASSIGTSGGPISETQYF.

The genes are TRBV14 and TRBJ1-2; perhaps TRBD1 as D (5 bases). V was cut by 2 bases and J by 8 bases, with 12 bases left in between. Germline values: CDR1 SGHDN, CDR2 FVKESK. The CDR3 loop spans 13 amino acids. The CDR3 DNA follows: TGTGCCAGCAGCCAAAATCCGCAGGGAGGCTACACCTTC. This translates into CASSQNPQGGYTF.

A note on this clonotype: This may arise from a read error, as a much more abundant clone is one base away. The chain has TRBV6-5 and TRBJ2-7, with 8 bases lining up with TRBD1. The CDR3 contains 15 residues. Germline V gives CDR1 MNHEY, CDR2 SVGAGI. The DNA of the CDR3 is TGTGCCAGCAGCTCACATCAGGGGGCGAACTACGAGCAGGACTTC. Protein product: CASSSHQGANYEQDF.

This clonotype has a handful of counts. The chain recombines TRBV30 with TRBJ1-2; tentatively, D is TRBD1 (5 bases). Germline CDR1 is GTSNPN and CDR2 is SVGIG (reference sequence). V dropped 6 bases and J dropped 3 bases, with 14 bases sitting between them. The CDR3 loop spans 13 amino acids. The CDR3 reads CACQTGVHYGYTF. In DNA, the CDR3 is TGTGCCTGCCAGACGGGGGTACACTATGGCTACACCTTC.

This clonotype was detected a few times. Relative to the germline gene, one junction end is altered; a read error may explain this. CDR3 loop: CVSSLGRRNEKLFF. The CDR3 DNA reads TGTGTCAGCAGTTTAGGGCGGAGGAATGAAAAACTGTTTTTT. The rearrangement uses TRBV12-3 or TRBV12-4 and TRBJ1-4; D is undetermined. The CDR3 consists of 14 residues.

This clonotype was picked up a small number of times. V is TRBV6-5 and J is TRBJ2-4; TRBD1 agrees at 7 bases. V was clipped by 6 bases and J by 1 base; unmatched bases: 6. The CDR3 covers 15 residues. Looked up from germline, CDR1 is MNHEY and CDR2 is SVGAGI. The CDR3 sequence is CASRSGGWAKNIQYF. Written as DNA, the CDR3 is TGTGCCAGCAGATCAGGGGGTTGGGCCAAAAACATTCAGTACTTC.

In its sample, this clonotype was seen a few times. The chain recombines TRBV20-1 with TRBJ1-5; D gene unclear. This CDR3 comprises 13 residues. Trimming removed 6 bases at V and 0 bases at J, with 9 bases between. From germline, CDR1 is DFQATT and CDR2 SNEGSKA (reference sequence). The CDR3 DNA is TGCAGTGCGGGAGAGTATAGCAATCAGCCCCAGCATTTT. Protein product: CSAGEYSNQPQHF.

The CDR3: CARINLGQPSTDTQYF. CDR3 nucleotides: TGTGCCAGGATTAACCTGGGACAGCCTAGCACAGATACGCAGTATTTT. This chain joins TRBV2 and TRBJ2-3; 7 bases are shared with TRBD1. The CDR3 runs to 16 residues. V dropped 9 bases and J dropped 0; count of bases not matched to a gene: 12. The germline CDR1 and CDR2 sequences are SNHLY and FYNNEI.

About this clonotype itself: With a much larger clone just one base away, this may be a read error. The chain couples TRBV4-1 to TRBJ2-5, with TRBD1 as a possible D gene (6 bases). The germline CDR1 and CDR2 sequences are MGHRA and YSYEKL. The CDR3 runs 15 residues. Trimming took 1 base from V and 2 from J, leaving 11 bases between them. The DNA for the CDR3 is TGCGCCAGCAGCCAAGGAGTAACAGGGCAAGAGACCCAGTACTTC. Translated, it gives CASSQGVTGQETQYF.

The rearrangement uses TRBV29-1 and TRBJ1-2, with D tentatively TRBD1 (5 bases). This CDR3 has 15 amino acids. The V gene's germline CDR1 is SQVTM and CDR2 ANQGSEA. V shed 6 bases and J shed 5 bases, with 22 bases lying between them. The CDR3 nucleotides read TGCAGCGTCGTGAAGGCAGAGGGACTCCCATATGGCTACACCTTC. Translation: CSVVKAEGLPYGYTF.